This is a list of T cell receptor beta chains from one sample in a study of blood T cell repertoires in COVID-19. Repertoires were generated with immunoSEQ multiplex PCR, while TCRdb's copy carries only in-frame clones and drops some. Among 380,000 or so clones listed, more than 75% were seen once. The material sequenced was PBMCs or T cells enriched from blood (not recorded which). Every receptor here comes from a young man who had recovered from COVID-19. Both conserved end residues are part of each CDR3. A D gene is named only where the DNA matches it firmly. Part of the rows lack a size; the others show once, few, many or a class for expanded clones.

v_gene: TRBV2
j_gene: TRBJ1-1
abundance: .
d_gene: TRBD1
CDR3aa: CASRGDSVGAFF
CDR3nt: TGTGCCAGCAGGGGGGACAGCGTGGGAGCTTTCTTT

v_gene: TRBV3-1/TRBV3-2
j_gene: TRBJ1-2
abundance: .
d_gene: .
CDR3aa: CASSPGRESGYTF
CDR3nt: TGTGCCAGCAGCCCAGGCAGGGAAAGCGGCTACACCTTC

v_gene: TRBV3-1/TRBV3-2
j_gene: TRBJ2-5
abundance: .
d_gene: .
CDR3aa: CASTRGSIQETQYF
CDR3nt: TGTGCCAGCACCCGGGGGTCAATTCAAGAGACCCAGTACTTC

v_gene: TRBV6-5
j_gene: TRBJ1-2
abundance: .
d_gene: .
CDR3aa: CASSYSPGTSGGYTF
CDR3nt: TGTGCCAGCAGTTACTCTCCCGGGACAAGCGGAGGCTACACCTTC

v_gene: TRBV24-1
j_gene: TRBJ2-7
abundance: .
d_gene: .
CDR3aa: CATSPGPGEQYF
CDR3nt: TGTGCCACCAGTCCAGGGCCGGGCGAGCAGTACTTC

v_gene: TRBV28
j_gene: TRBJ1-2
abundance: .
d_gene: .
CDR3aa: CASSLVPGVIGGYTF
CDR3nt: TGTGCCAGCAGCCTTGTCCCAGGTGTGATCGGTGGCTACACCTTC

v_gene: TRBV5-4
j_gene: TRBJ1-2
abundance: .
d_gene: TRBD1
CDR3aa: CASNRQGTNYGYTF
CDR3nt: TGTGCCAGCAACAGACAGGGGACTAACTATGGCTACACCTTC

v_gene: TRBV19
j_gene: TRBJ1-3
abundance: few
d_gene: .
CDR3aa: CASTSTGSQMFSGNTIYF
CDR3nt: TGTGCCAGTACCTCGACGGGGAGCCAGATGTTCTCTGGAAACACCATATATTTT

v_gene: TRBV7-8
j_gene: TRBJ2-5
abundance: .
d_gene: .
CDR3aa: CASSLTGDIRTQYF
CDR3nt: TGTGCCAGCAGCTTAACCGGGGACATAAGGACCCAGTACTTC

v_gene: TRBV25-1
j_gene: TRBJ1-3
abundance: .
d_gene: .
CDR3aa: CASSDTFWAGFGNTIYF
CDR3nt: TGTGCCAGCAGTGATACTTTTTGGGCAGGCTTCGGAAACACCATATATTTT